This TCR beta chain was documented in a study of graft-versus-host responses after intestinal transplantation. About the research overall: The study gave all recipients anti-thymocyte globulin induction, then tacrolimus and steroids for 2 to 3 years.

CDR1 is ENHRY, CDR2 SYGVKD, per germline. V was pared by 0 bases and J by 1 base, with 1 base of the junction left unmatched. The CDR3 consists of 15 residues. Study-wide results and limits: The study associated peak circulating GvH clone levels with early post-transplant HvG declines. Recipient marrow held GvH clones, some first seen in ileum or blood.

Clones were sequenced by immunoSEQ multiplex PCR, and TCRdb holds only the in-frame ones, with some missing. Here the sample spans 40,000 to 55,000 clones, around 89% being singletons. A word on this clone: The antigen is undetermined.

This clonotype was sampled from a human donor who was the organ donor for an intestinal transplant. The gene calls are TRBV10-3 and TRBJ2-5; 8 bases fit TRBD2. The sequenced sample was unstimulated CD4+ T cells sorted from spleen or lymph node cells, obtained before transplant. The CDR3 region is CAISESSGVQETQYF. The CDR3 region has the DNA TGTGCCATCAGTGAGTCTAGCGGGGTCCAAGAGACCCAGTACTTC.